Included here is one T cell receptor beta chain sequence, with context. Its specific antigen is unknown. There are no base qualities to consult, and no much larger clone falls within one base. The donors were healthy, HIV-negative adults who had no recently reported acute infections or vaccinations. All donors were Caucasian adults living in Nashville, Tennessee, USA. CD4+ T cells were enriched by magnetic negative selection, after which naive cells were positively selected on CD45RA and the negative fraction was taken as the memory subset. Blood was obtained by leukapheresis, after which PBMCs were separated by Ficoll-Histopaque density gradient centrifugation and cryopreserved in liquid nitrogen vapor phase. Purity and quantity of every magnetically sorted T cell population were checked by analytical flow cytometry. From each sorted fraction, genomic DNA was isolated and quantified by UV absorbance on a Nanodrop 2000c.

This record comes from a study of shared clonotypes between healthy human individuals (TCRdb year 2020). The study in broad terms: A few men and a couple of women, aged 18 to 49 years, made up the cohort. For each donor, CD4 naive and CD4 memory were each run on three plates, CD8 naive on two plates, and CD8 memory on one plate. Blood TCR repertoires of several healthy adults were deeply sequenced to estimate repertoire size and the extent of clonotype sharing between individuals. To increase sequencing depth and limit assay-specific biases, TCR repertoire library preparation and sequencing were carried out by different laboratories using diverse techniques. Each donor's leukapheresis produced roughly between about 0.8 and 10 billion PBMCs.

The investigation overall reported the following: Sharing across four donors was observed for about 5% of naive CD4, 3% to 3.5% of naive CD8, about 2.5% of memory CD4, and less than 0.45% of memory CD8 clonotypes. Estimated clonotype richness was generally larger for naive than for memory subsets. Higher generation probabilities were observed for clonotypes shared by all four sorted-subset donors than for non-shared clonotypes. Incomplete sequencing was indicated by rarefaction of sorted-subset datasets, despite the large sequencing depth. Because the study included only a small number of donors, the genetic and exposure-history diversity represented was limited. Based on pairwise subsampling, the degree of clonotype sharing among donors was expected to be affected by sequencing depth. Only blood was sampled, and tissue TCR repertoires likely differ from those in blood.

Using the deep immunoSEQ assay, multiplex PCR amplified TCR CDR3 regions from genomic DNA. Extracted genomic DNA from each cell subset was spread evenly across all wells of several immunoSEQ 96-well plates, with each plate serving as a replicate. For sorted subsets, approximately 190 ng genomic DNA, equal to 30,000 or so T cell genomes, was loaded into each replicate PCR. The purified libraries were quantified using a Qubit 3.0 fluorometer, sized with a Bioanalyzer 2100, and then quantified again using the KAPA Library Quantification kit. A separate single-read 150-cycle Illumina NextSeq 550 flow cell was used to sequence each immunoSEQ 96-well plate. Per the source publication's procedure: Because the immunoSEQ output held only junctional sequences and lacked quality scores, the filtering could not match the filtering applied to full-length reads. To assign V/J genes and CDR3, sequences were annotated using PyIR, a Python wrapper for IgBLAST v1.9, with IMGT germline references. Any read was removed if the V/J assignment was weak (E-value above 1e-6), the CDR3 was missing, or the read contained stop codons, out-of-frame junctions, or ambiguous translated residues. V3J clonotypes were defined as sequences sharing an identical inferred V gene, J gene, and CDR3 amino acid sequence. The percentage overlap between two repertoires was calculated by dividing the number of shared unique clonotypes by the size of the smaller repertoire. Richness of each repertoire was evaluated using RTK rarefaction, the Chao1 estimator, and Recon v2.1 estimates of unobserved clonotypes. Generation probabilities were computed with OLGA for all TCRbeta clonotypes obtained by the gDNA method from several donors. TCRdb took over this immuneACCESS table, retaining in-frame rearrangements with V and J assigned. Such tables are incomplete; in checked studies, under half of the missing clones stem from an unresolved V gene, and the remainder is unexplained. V and J calls and clone size are copied from that table; D and trimming were computed from the DNA. This sample lists about 1 million clones; around 74% were detected once. Of the sample, around 1.5% falls within the top ten clones.

The CDR3 contains 13 residues, cysteine and phenylalanine counted. The retained sequence is limited to the CDR3, 39 bases, with the frame set at the first base. The junction shows trimming of 3 bases on V and 3 bases on J, and the gene matches do not reach 1 base of it. CDR1 WNHNN and CDR2 SYGVQD were looked up in the germline V gene (reference sequence). The sequence was collected from a young man in good health. The chain was built from TRBV10-1 and TRBJ2-7; 8 nucleotides in the junction match TRBD2. The material sequenced was memory CD4+ T cells sorted from blood. What the cell subset or site label conveys for this sample: CD45RA-negative fraction. The DNA is as follows: TGCGCCAGCAGTGACGGGGGGGGCTACGAGCAGTACTTC. It specifies CASSDGGGYEQYF.